The next 19 T cell receptor beta chains were all read from a single sample in a study of beta chain features in type 1 diabetes. Sequencing targeted expressed TCRB transcripts, as all isolated RNA had been reverse transcribed. The repertoire was sequenced with immunoSEQ multiplex PCR; TCRdb's copy has only in-frame clones and lacks some. Of roughly 370,000 clones listed, approximately 15% are singletons. Material: naive CD4+ T cells from blood. Receptor source: a man aged 25 to 45 in good health.

The gene calls are TRBV25-1 and TRBJ1-2; the match to TRBD1 covers 9 bases. The CDR3 runs 15 residues. Germline V gene data show CDR1 as MGHDK and CDR2 as SYGVNS. Losses at the gene ends were 7 bases for V and 7 bases for J; bases not matched to a gene: 13. As DNA, the CDR3 is TGTGCCAGCAAGACACCGGGACAGGGTATTGGTGGCTACACCTTC. Amino acid sequence: CASKTPGQGIGGYTF.

V and J are TRBV7-2 and TRBJ2-3; D remains unclear. The CDR3 is 14 amino acids. Trimming took 5 bases from V and 8 from J, leaving 17 bases between them. The V gene's germline CDR1 is SGHTA and CDR2 FQGNSA. The CDR3 nucleotides read TGTGCCAGCAGCCGGTCTAGTTCCCTGGGTACGCAGTATTTT. Encoded protein: CASSRSSSLGTQYF.

This chain connects TRBV27 to TRBJ2-7, with 7 nucleotides matching TRBD1. The V gene's germline CDR1 is MNHEY and CDR2 SMNVEV (reference sequence). There are 14 residues in the CDR3. V lost 6 bases to trimming and J lost 3 bases; unmatched junction nucleotides: 8. This CDR3 reads CASRGIRDSYEQYF. The CDR3 bases are TGTGCCAGCAGAGGAATCCGGGACAGCTACGAGCAGTACTTC.

The V call is TRBV6-5, the J call TRBJ1-1; D remains unclear. V was trimmed by 0 bases and J by 1 base, leaving 12 bases between them. This CDR3 is built from 16 residues. Germline CDR1 is MNHEY and CDR2 is SVGAGI. For the CDR3, the DNA is TGTGCCAGCAGTTACTCGTCCAATTTCAAGAACACTGAAGCTTTCTTT. This gives the protein CASSYSSNFKNTEAFF.

The chain employs TRBV12-5 and TRBJ2-3; D remains ambiguous. The germline V and J ends were trimmed by 4 bases and 2 bases, with 13 bases remaining between them. CDR1 and CDR2 from the germline V gene are LGHNT and FRNRAP. The CDR3 totals 15 residues. CDR3 DNA sequence: TGTGCTAGTGGTTGGAACGGCGGACCCACAGATACGCAGTATTTT. Its protein product is CASGWNGGPTDTQYF.

This clone has only a few counts. The chain carries TRBV2 and TRBJ2-7; D perhaps matches TRBD1 (5 bases). Trimming stripped 6 bases from V and 4 bases from J, with 10 bases between. The germline gives CDR1 SNHLY, CDR2 FYNNEI. This CDR3 region has 12 residues. CDR3 loop: CASSPKGYEQYV. CDR3 in DNA: TGTGCCAGCAGCCCTAAGGGGTACGAGCAGTACGTC.

V and J are TRBV25-1 and TRBJ2-3; maybe TRBD1 (5 bases). This CDR3 contains 13 residues. Between the trimmed V and J ends, which lost 7 bases and 6 bases, there was a span of 14 bases. Germline CDR1 and CDR2: MGHDK and SYGVNS. The CDR3 DNA is TGTGCCAGCACAAGAACAGGCAGTGATACGCAGTATTTT. Amino acids: CASTRTGSDTQYF.

The chain combines TRBV5-4 with TRBJ2-1, with TRBD2 identical over 9 bases. Germline values: CDR1 SGHNT, CDR2 YYREEE (reference sequence). There are 16 residues in the CDR3. Germline trimming cut 4 bases from V and 4 bases from J; bases unmatched to any gene: 9. The CDR3 sequence is CASSRKSSGVYNEQFF. The CDR3 DNA is TGTGCCAGCAGCCGTAAATCTAGCGGGGTATACAATGAGCAGTTCTTC.

This clone occurred a few times. The chain combines TRBV14 with TRBJ2-2; D may be TRBD1 (5 bases). The CDR3 loop spans 15 amino acids. Germline CDR1 and CDR2: SGHDN and FVKESK. V was cut by 4 bases and J by 3 bases, with 12 bases left in between. In DNA form, the CDR3 reads TGTGCCAGCAGCCCACAGGTGACGGACACCGGGGAGCTGTTTTTT. Its translation is CASSPQVTDTGELFF.

The chain joins TRBV4-3 to TRBJ2-1, with 14 bases that match TRBD2. Germline trimming cut 4 bases from V and 1 base from J; bases unmatched to any gene: 6. The CDR3 sequence is 18 residues long. Germline CDR1 reads LGHNA; CDR2 reads YSLEER. The CDR3 is CASSLLGLAGDSYNEQFF. CDR3 DNA: TGCGCCAGCAGCCTGCTGGGACTAGCGGGAGATTCCTACAATGAGCAGTTCTTC.

This clone has a handful of counts. The chain employs TRBV4-3 and TRBJ2-1, with D maybe TRBD2 (5 bases). Germline CDR1 LGHNA, CDR2 YSLEER. Trimming took off 1 base at V and 5 bases at J, with 15 bases between the two ends. This CDR3 has 16 amino acids. For the CDR3, the DNA is TGCGCCAGCAGCCAAGCTGGAGCGGTGCGGGACAATGAGCAGTTCTTC. Translation: CASSQAGAVRDNEQFF.

There are many counts of this clone. The V gene is TRBV29-1, the J gene TRBJ2-7, with a possible D match to TRBD1 (5 bases). The length of the CDR3 is 12 residues. Deletions cut 4 bases from V and 6 bases from J, with 13 bases between. The germline gives CDR1 SQVTM, CDR2 ANQGSEA. The CDR3 DNA follows: TGCAGCGTTGCATCAGGGAATGGCGAGCAGTACGTC. It codes for CSVASGNGEQYV.

The rearrangement links TRBV9 to TRBJ2-6; D call uncertain. V shed 0 bases and J shed 1 base, with 5 bases lying between them. Germline V gives CDR1 SGDLS, CDR2 YYNGEE. The CDR3 runs 15 residues. CDR3 in DNA: TGTGCCAGCAGCGTAGGGGGATCTGGGGCCAACGTCCTGACTTTC. It encodes CASSVGGSGANVLTF.

The gene calls are TRBV7-3 and TRBJ2-7, with 9 bases lining up with TRBD2. In germline, CDR1 is SGHTA, CDR2 FQGTGA. The CDR3 is 15 amino acids. Trimming cost V 2 bases and J 4 bases; bases outside gene matches: 6. Here the CDR3 reads CASSLASGNVYEQYV. The CDR3 DNA follows: TGTGCCAGCAGCTTAGCTAGCGGGAACGTGTACGAGCAGTACGTC.

The V and J genes are TRBV9 and TRBJ1-6; a weak D match, TRBD1 (5 bases). The V end lost 3 bases, the J end lost 0 bases, and 10 bases lay between the germline ends. Per the germline V gene, CDR1 is SGDLS and CDR2 is YYNGEE. The CDR3 has 16 amino acids. Written as DNA, the CDR3 is TGTGCCAGCAGCGCGACAGCGAGCTCCTATAATTCACCCCTCCACTTT. It yields the protein CASSATASSYNSPLHF.

This clone was seen only a few times. The gene calls are TRBV14 and TRBJ2-1; 7 bases line up with TRBD1. Losses at the gene ends were 6 bases for V and 1 base for J; bases not matched to a gene: 6. Germline V CDR1 and CDR2: SGHDN, FVKESK. The CDR3 sequence is 15 residues long. The CDR3 bases are TGTGCCAGCAGTTGGACAGGTTCGTCCTACAATGAGCAGTTCTTC. Translating it yields CASSWTGSSYNEQFF.

This clone was seen a handful of times. The J gene is TRBJ2-1, the V gene TRBV7-9; D may be TRBD2 (6 bases). Germline values: CDR1 SEHNR, CDR2 FQNEAQ (reference sequence). This CDR3 region has 14 residues. With 1 base removed from V and 6 bases from J, the gap between germline ends came to 10 bases. Written as DNA, the CDR3 is TGTGCCAGCAGCTTAGAACTAGCCGGCAATGAGCAGTTCTTC. Protein product: CASSLELAGNEQFF.

The chain combines TRBV9 with TRBJ2-7; TRBD1 aligns across 7 bases. The CDR3 contains 13 residues. J gave up 5 bases and V 6 bases, and 8 bases lay outside the gene matches. Germline V CDR1 and CDR2: SGDLS, YYNGEE. In nucleotides, the CDR3 is TGTGCCAGCACCGTTTACAGGGGCCACGAGCAGTACGTC. Protein sequence: CASTVYRGHEQYV.

This clone was picked up a small number of times. V is TRBV2 and J is TRBJ2-5; TRBD2 agrees at 7 bases. V was pared by 8 bases and J by 5 bases, with 11 bases of the junction left unmatched. This CDR3 spans 14 amino acids. Germline assignment: CDR1 SNHLY and CDR2 FYNNEI. The CDR3 nucleotides are TGTGCCAGCGGGGGGGAGACCGTTTCGGAGACCCAGTACTTC. This sequence encodes CASGGETVSETQYF.